Below, 32 T cell receptor beta chains from the same sample are listed, as sequenced in a study of blood T cell repertoires in COVID-19. Measured with immunoSEQ multiplex PCR; TCRdb has only the in-frame clones, and not every one. The sample has some 56,000 clones; roughly 82% are singletons. The sequenced material came from peripheral blood. The receptors come from a woman aged 80 or over with acute or convalescent COVID-19.

The chain recombines TRBV30 with TRBJ2-1; possible D gene TRBD1, 5 bases. The germline gives CDR1 GTSNPN, CDR2 SVGIG (reference sequence). V was trimmed by 4 bases and J by 4 bases, leaving 17 bases between them. The CDR3 totals 15 residues. This CDR3 is CAWKIAGAVYNEQFF. The CDR3 region has the DNA TGTGCCTGGAAAATCGCTGGGGCGGTTTACAATGAGCAGTTCTTC.

The genes are TRBV28 and TRBJ2-5, with 12 positions matching TRBD2. Germline CDR1 reads MDHEN; CDR2 reads SYDVKM. The CDR3 has 17 residues. Trimming at V came to 3 bases and at J to 4 bases, leaving 9 bases not matched to a gene. The DNA for the CDR3 is TGTGCCAGCAGTTTGCCCCTAGCGGGAGGGCCGAGAGAGACCCAGTACTTC. It codes for CASSLPLAGGPRETQYF.

This clone showed up just once. The genes are TRBV5-4 and TRBJ2-3; TRBD1 is a possible D gene (6 bases). This CDR3 is built from 15 residues. Germline CDR1 and CDR2: SGHNT and YYREEE (reference sequence). Trimming left V 3 bases short and J 1 base short, with 12 bases between. CDR3 protein: CASSSLYRGTDTQYF. For the CDR3, the DNA is TGTGCCAGCAGCTCCCTTTACAGGGGCACAGATACGCAGTATTTT.

CDR3 sequence: CASSRDRQSEKLFF. The CDR3, as DNA: TGTGCCAGCAGCCGGGACAGACAGAGTGAAAAACTGTTTTTT. The chain couples TRBV7-2 to TRBJ1-4; 7 positions agree with TRBD1. V lost 5 bases and J lost 7; bases outside the gene matches: 7. Germline CDR1 SGHTA, CDR2 FQGNSA. The CDR3 covers 14 residues.

The chain employs TRBV6-6 and TRBJ2-7; D ambiguous. The CDR3 runs to 13 residues. Trimming shortened V by 2 bases and J by 3 bases, and 8 bases separated the two germline ends. Germline CDR1 and CDR2: MNHNY and SVGAGI (reference sequence). This CDR3 reads CASSYGLGYEQYV. The CDR3 DNA reads TGTGCCAGCAGTTACGGCCTAGGCTACGAGCAGTACGTC.

This sequence joins TRBV7-8 and TRBJ1-1; D gene uncertain. The V gene lost 3 bases and the J gene lost 1 base, with 6 bases spanning the gap. This CDR3 has 13 amino acids. In germline, CDR1 is SGHVS, CDR2 FQNEAQ. CDR3 DNA: TGTGCCAGCAGCTTGGCACCGAACACTGAAGCTTTCTTT. This translates into CASSLAPNTEAFF.

The chain combines TRBV11-3 with TRBJ1-1; TRBD1 matches at 10 bases. CDR3 length: 14 amino acids. After removal of 3 bases from V and 5 bases from J, the junction contained 3 bases not matched to a gene. Germline-derived CDR1 and CDR2 are SGHNT and YENEEA. The CDR3 spells CASSFDRGRTEAFF. CDR3 nucleotide sequence: TGTGCCAGCAGCTTCGACAGGGGGCGGACTGAAGCTTTCTTT.

The CDR3 DNA sequence: TGTGCCAGCAGTTACTCGAAGACTCACCTTGAAGCTTTCTTT. It specifies CASSYSKTHLEAFF. The chain links TRBV6-5 to TRBJ1-1; D remains unclear. This CDR3 comprises 14 residues. Germline CDR1 is MNHEY and CDR2 is SVGAGI. V lost 0 bases to trimming and J lost 7 bases, with 12 bases between them.

V and J are TRBV19 and TRBJ2-3; D perhaps matches TRBD1 (6 bases). Germline CDR1 and CDR2: LNHDA and SQIVND (reference sequence). V was clipped by 5 bases and J by 1 base, with 16 bases between them. This CDR3 comprises 16 residues. CDR3 amino acids: CASSALRDTGTDTQYF. The CDR3, as DNA: TGTGCCAGTAGTGCACTCCGGGACACCGGCACAGATACGCAGTATTTT. Complete variable domain (other parts from reference TRBV19 and TRBJ2-3): DGGITQSPKYLFRKEGQNVTLSCEQNLNHDAMYWYRQDPGQGLRLIYYSQIVNDFQKGDIAEGYSVSREKKESFPLTVTSAQKNPTAFYLCASSALRDTGTDTQYFGPGTRLTVL.

The chain employs TRBV18 and TRBJ2-7, with D unresolved. V lost 2 bases to trimming and J lost 1 base, with 9 bases between them. The CDR3 is 14 residues long. Germline-derived CDR1 and CDR2 are KGHSH and LQKENI. The CDR3, as DNA: TGTGCCAGCTCACCAGGGCTGTTGTCCTACGAGCAGTACTTC. Translating it yields CASSPGLLSYEQYF.

The V gene is TRBV30, the J gene TRBJ2-7, with 8 nucleotides matching TRBD1. This CDR3 comprises 14 residues. Germline V CDR1 and CDR2: GTSNPN, SVGIG (reference sequence). J lost 3 bases, V lost 0 bases, and 4 bases had no gene match. DNA of the CDR3: TGTGCCTGGAGTGTATTTGGACAGGGCTACGAGCAGTACGTC. Amino acids: CAWSVFGQGYEQYV.

This rearrangement joins TRBV7-3 to TRBJ2-1; D ambiguous. There are 15 residues in the CDR3. Germline values: CDR1 SGHTA, CDR2 FQGTGA. V was clipped by 0 bases and J by 5 bases, with 11 bases between them. The CDR3 region has the DNA TGTGCCAGCAGCTTAACTGGCCAGGATCACAATGAGCAGTTCTTC. Amino acid sequence: CASSLTGQDHNEQFF.

V gene TRBV4-1 combines with J gene TRBJ1-2; D may be TRBD1 (6 bases). The CDR3 runs 14 residues. V was shortened by 1 base and J by 4 bases, with 10 bases between the two germline ends. Germline V gene lookup returns CDR1 MGHRA and CDR2 YSYEKL. CDR3 region: CASSQVTGSYGYTF. In DNA, the CDR3 is TGCGCCAGCAGCCAAGTTACAGGGTCCTATGGCTACACCTTC.

This chain connects TRBV25-1 to TRBJ2-1; 8 nucleotides agree with TRBD1. Trimming cost V 4 bases and J 13 bases; bases outside gene matches: 3. The CDR3 has 11 amino acids. Germline V gene sequence: CDR1 MGHDK, CDR2 SYGVNS. The DNA for the CDR3 is TGTGCCAGCAGTGTAACAGGGGGACAGTTCTTC. It is translated as CASSVTGGQFF.

This chain connects TRBV5-1 to TRBJ1-6, with a weak D call TRBD1 (6 bases). This CDR3 contains 15 residues. Between the trimmed V and J ends, which lost 4 bases and 10 bases, there was a span of 18 bases. CDR1 and CDR2 (germline): SGHRS, YFSETQ. The CDR3 DNA is TGCGCCAGCAGCAGCGAACAGGGTAGGGCCTCACCCCTCCACTTT. Its protein product is CASSSEQGRASPLHF.

This chain connects TRBV18 to TRBJ1-6; D not resolved. This CDR3 spans 16 amino acids. V was cut by 2 bases and J by 7 bases, with 15 bases left in between. Germline CDR1 reads KGHSH; CDR2 reads LQKENI. This CDR3 reads CASSPSSPGGNSPLHF. As DNA, the CDR3 is TGTGCCAGCTCACCATCGTCGCCAGGCGGGAATTCACCCCTCCACTTT. Full variable domain (outside the CDR3, taken from reference TRBV18 and TRBJ1-6): NAGVMQNPRHLVRRRGQEARLRCSPMKGHSHVYWYRQLPEEGLKFMVYLQKENIIDESGMPKERFSAEFPKEGPSILRIQQVVRGDSAAYFCASSPSSPGGNSPLHFGNGTRLTVT.

The genes are TRBV7-3 and TRBJ2-7; maybe TRBD1 (5 bases). The germline V gene has CDR1 SGHTA and CDR2 FQGTGA. Trimming stripped 6 bases from V and 9 bases from J, with 21 bases between. CDR3 size: 14 residues. CDR3 DNA sequence: TGTGCCAGCAGTCCTGACAGACCCGGTGTCGGGCAGTACTTC. Its protein product is CASSPDRPGVGQYF.

The chain employs TRBV29-1 and TRBJ1-3, with D perhaps TRBD1 (5 bases). CDR1 and CDR2 (germline): SQVTM, ANQGSEA. The CDR3 totals 12 residues. Trimming took 6 bases from V and 4 from J, leaving 10 bases between them. CDR3: CSVTEAGNTIYF. The CDR3 region has the DNA TGCAGCGTGACAGAGGCGGGAAACACCATATATTTT. The full variable domain, in which reference TRBV29-1 and TRBJ1-3 provide the parts outside the CDR3, is SAVISQKPSRDICQRGTSLTIQCQVDSQVTMMFWYRQQPGQSLTLIATANQGSEATYESGFVIDKFPISRPNLTFSTLTVSNMSPEDSSIYLCSVTEAGNTIYFGEGSWLTVV.

Regarding this clone: Germline and junction disagree at one end, which may indicate a read error. The chain carries TRBV7-7 and TRBJ2-5; 8 bases map to TRBD2. The V gene's germline CDR1 is SSHAT and CDR2 FNYEAQ (reference sequence). This CDR3 is 16 amino acids long. CDR3 DNA: TGTGCTAGCAGCTTAGTGGGCGGGGGGATCCAAGAGACCCAGTACTTC. Protein: CASSLVGGGIQETQYF. The variable domain in full, with the rest retrieved from reference TRBV7-7 and TRBJ2-5, is GAGVSQSPRYKVTKRGQDVTLRCDPISSHATLYWYQQALGQGPEFLTYFNYEAQPDKSGLPSDRFSAERPEGSISTLTIQRTEQRDSAMYRCASSLVGGGIQETQYFGPGTRLLVL.

This CDR3 reads CASSLVIPPYEQYF. CDR3 nucleotides: TGTGCCAGCAGCTTAGTTATCCCCCCCTACGAGCAGTACTTC. The genes are TRBV7-9 and TRBJ2-7; no clear D. CDR3 length equals 14 residues. Germline CDR1 and CDR2: SEHNR and FQNEAQ (reference sequence). Trimming removed 1 base at V and 2 bases at J, with 9 bases between.

CDR3: CASSLLGLAGSSTDTQYF. CDR3 bases: TGCGCCAGCAGCTTGCTGGGGCTAGCGGGATCTAGCACAGATACGCAGTATTTT. V and J are TRBV5-1 and TRBJ2-3; 9 nucleotides match TRBD2. The V segment lost 1 base and the J segment 0 bases; nucleotides outside the gene matches: 9. Germline V gene lookup returns CDR1 SGHRS and CDR2 YFSETQ. The CDR3 loop spans 18 amino acids.

The genes are TRBV7-8 and TRBJ1-5; D is ambiguous. CDR1 and CDR2 from the germline V gene are SGHVS and FQNEAQ. The CDR3 has 14 residues. V was trimmed by 2 bases and J by 7 bases, leaving 12 bases between them. The CDR3 here is CASSLNRVQQPQHF. The DNA of the CDR3 is TGTGCCAGCAGCTTAAACCGTGTCCAGCAGCCCCAGCATTTT.

This chain connects TRBV21-1 to TRBJ1-5; TRBD1, the table's D call, was not compared with the DNA. TRBV21-1 is shown as a pseudogene. The CDR3 has 15 amino acids. CDR3 in amino acids: CASSKRLQSNQPQHF. For the CDR3, the DNA is TGTGCCAGCAGCAAAAGATTACAGAGCAATCAGCCCCAGCATTTT.

The CDR3 loop reads CASSTRSGTGALAGNEQFF. The CDR3 coding sequence is TGTGCCAGCAGCACCCGGTCTGGGACAGGGGCCCTCGCGGGCAATGAGCAGTTCTTC. The chain couples TRBV7-3 to TRBJ2-1, with 10 bases lining up with TRBD1. From germline, CDR1 is SGHTA and CDR2 FQGTGA. This CDR3 comprises 19 residues. J was trimmed by 6 bases and V by 5 bases; bases with no gene match: 19.

The rearrangement links TRBV7-8 to TRBJ2-3, with a weak D call TRBD2 (6 bases). Trimming pared 5 bases from V and 0 bases from J, leaving 12 bases between. The CDR3 extends over 15 amino acids. CDR1 is SGHVS, CDR2 FQNEAQ, per germline. The CDR3 loop reads CASSQTGLSTDTQYF. The CDR3 nucleotides read TGTGCCAGCAGCCAAACGGGACTCAGCACAGATACGCAGTATTTT.

The rearrangement links TRBV29-1 to TRBJ1-1; 9 bases are a match to TRBD1. Germline-derived CDR1 and CDR2 are SQVTM and ANQGSEA. The CDR3 length is 13 residues. V was pared by 5 bases and J by 8 bases, with 9 bases of the junction left unmatched. The CDR3 DNA reads as TGCAGCGTTAACCTCGGGACAGGGTCAGAAGCTTTCTTT. As protein: CSVNLGTGSEAFF.

V gene TRBV15 combines with J gene TRBJ2-1; 8 bases are a match to TRBD2. The CDR3 consists of 16 residues. Germline-derived CDR1 and CDR2 are LNHNV and YYDKDF (reference sequence). V was clipped by 4 bases and J by 3 bases; unmatched bases: 8. DNA for the CDR3: TGTGCCACCAGCATTGGTGGCGGGAGGAGCTACAATGAGCAGTTCTTC. Its protein product is CATSIGGGRSYNEQFF.

The genes are TRBV7-9 and TRBJ2-1; D is unresolved. The CDR3 is 15 residues long. The germline V gene has CDR1 SEHNR and CDR2 FQNEAQ (reference sequence). The ends were cut back, 5 bases at V and 0 bases at J, with 11 bases in the middle. Here the CDR3 reads CASSPGYSSYNEQFF. For the CDR3, the DNA is TGTGCCAGCAGCCCCGGATACAGCTCCTACAATGAGCAGTTCTTC.

The sample holds one count of this clone. The rearrangement uses TRBV21-1 and TRBJ2-7; no check of the table's D call, TRBD2, against the DNA was made. TRBV21-1 is a pseudogene segment. The CDR3 contains 14 residues. The CDR3, as DNA: TGTGCCAGCAGCACAAGGAATAGCGTCTACGAGCAGTACGTC. Translation gives CASSTRNSVYEQYV.

Details on this clone: One end of the junction is discordant with germline, which a read error may explain. In DNA form, the CDR3 reads TGTGCCACCCTAGGGGAAAGGGCCCGTGACTTT. Its protein product is CATLGERARDF. The gene calls are TRBV28 and TRBJ1-1, with a weak D call TRBD1 (5 bases). The CDR3 contains 11 residues. Germline V CDR1 and CDR2: MDHEN, SYDVKM. Filled out from reference TRBV28 and TRBJ1-1, the complete variable domain reads DVKVTQSSRYLVKRTGEKVFLECVQDMDHENMFWYRQDPGLGLRLIYFSYDVKMKEKGDIPEGYSVSREKKERFSLILESASTNQTSMYLCATLGERARDFGQGTRLTVV.

The rearrangement links TRBV9 to TRBJ1-2; D may be TRBD1 (5 bases). The CDR3 extends over 15 amino acids. CDR1 is SGDLS and CDR2 is YYNGEE in the germline V gene. Between the trimmed V and J ends, which lost 0 bases and 2 bases, there was a span of 11 bases. The CDR3 here is CASSVDRQGNYGYTF. In nucleotides, the CDR3 is TGTGCCAGCAGCGTAGATAGGCAGGGCAACTATGGCTACACCTTC.

This chain connects TRBV7-6 to TRBJ2-2, with 11 bases lining up with TRBD1. Trimming removed 5 bases from V and 3 bases from J; junction bases left unmatched: 8. Germline CDR1 reads SGHVS; CDR2 reads FNYEAQ. The CDR3 sequence is 17 residues long. The CDR3 sequence: CASSTKPGQGDTGELFF. Here the CDR3 DNA reads TGTGCCAGCAGCACCAAACCGGGACAGGGGGACACCGGGGAGCTGTTTTTT.